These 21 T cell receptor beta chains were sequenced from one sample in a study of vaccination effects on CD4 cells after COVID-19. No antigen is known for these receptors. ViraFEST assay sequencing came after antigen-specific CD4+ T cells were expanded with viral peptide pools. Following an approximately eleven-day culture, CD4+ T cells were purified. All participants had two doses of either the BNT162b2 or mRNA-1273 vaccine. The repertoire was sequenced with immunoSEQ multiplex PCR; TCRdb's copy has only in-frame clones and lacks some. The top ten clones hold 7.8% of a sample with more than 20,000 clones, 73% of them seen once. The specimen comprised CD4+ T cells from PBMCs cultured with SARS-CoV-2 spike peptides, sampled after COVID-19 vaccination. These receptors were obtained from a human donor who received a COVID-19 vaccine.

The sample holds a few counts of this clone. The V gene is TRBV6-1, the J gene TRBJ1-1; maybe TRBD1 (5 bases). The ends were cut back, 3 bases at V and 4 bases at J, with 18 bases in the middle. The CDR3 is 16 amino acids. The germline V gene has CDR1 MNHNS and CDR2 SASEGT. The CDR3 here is CASSEVWGAGGTEAFF. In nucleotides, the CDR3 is TGTGCCAGCAGTGAGGTCTGGGGCGCTGGGGGCACTGAAGCTTTCTTT.

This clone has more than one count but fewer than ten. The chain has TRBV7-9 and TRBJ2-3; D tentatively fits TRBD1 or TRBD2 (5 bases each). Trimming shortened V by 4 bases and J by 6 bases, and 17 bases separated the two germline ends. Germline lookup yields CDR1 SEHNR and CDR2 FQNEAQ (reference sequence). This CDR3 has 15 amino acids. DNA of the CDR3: TGTGCCAGCAGCTCTCGTCTCGAGGGGTTGGATACGCAGTATTTT. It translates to CASSSRLEGLDTQYF.

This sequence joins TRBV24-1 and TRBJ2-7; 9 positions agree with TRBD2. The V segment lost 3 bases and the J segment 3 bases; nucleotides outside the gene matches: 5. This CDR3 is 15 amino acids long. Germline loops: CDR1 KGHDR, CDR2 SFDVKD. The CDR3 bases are TGTGCCACCAGTGATGCCTCTAGCGGGGACTACGAGCAGTACTTC. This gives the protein CATSDASSGDYEQYF.

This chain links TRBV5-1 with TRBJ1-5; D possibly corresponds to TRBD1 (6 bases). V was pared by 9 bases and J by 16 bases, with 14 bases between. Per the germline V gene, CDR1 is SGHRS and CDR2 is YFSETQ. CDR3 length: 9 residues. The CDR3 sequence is CANKVDRHF. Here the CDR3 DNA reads TGCGCCAACAAAGTGGACAGACATTTT.

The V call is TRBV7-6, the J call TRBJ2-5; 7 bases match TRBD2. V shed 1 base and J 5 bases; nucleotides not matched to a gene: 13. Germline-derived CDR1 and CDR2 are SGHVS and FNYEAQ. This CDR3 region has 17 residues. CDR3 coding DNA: TGTGCCAGCAGCTTAGGGGGGGGGAACTTCTTGGGGGAGACCCAGTACTTC. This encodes CASSLGGGNFLGETQYF.

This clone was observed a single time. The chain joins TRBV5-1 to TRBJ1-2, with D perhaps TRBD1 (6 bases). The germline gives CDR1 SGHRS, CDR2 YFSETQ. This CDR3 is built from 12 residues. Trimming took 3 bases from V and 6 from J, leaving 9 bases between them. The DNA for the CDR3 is TGCGCCAGCAGCTCTTACAGGGATGGCTACACCTTC. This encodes CASSSYRDGYTF.

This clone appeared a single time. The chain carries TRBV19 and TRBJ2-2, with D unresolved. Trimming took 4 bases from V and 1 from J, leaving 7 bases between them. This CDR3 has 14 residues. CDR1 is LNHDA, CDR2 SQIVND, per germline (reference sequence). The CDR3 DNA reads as TGTGCCAGTAGTAACACCCTGAACACCGGGGAGCTGTTTTTT. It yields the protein CASSNTLNTGELFF. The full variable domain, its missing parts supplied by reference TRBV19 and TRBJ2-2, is DGGITQSPKYLFRKEGQNVTLSCEQNLNHDAMYWYRQDPGQGLRLIYYSQIVNDFQKGDIAEGYSVSREKKESFPLTVTSAQKNPTAFYLCASSNTLNTGELFFGEGSRLTVL.

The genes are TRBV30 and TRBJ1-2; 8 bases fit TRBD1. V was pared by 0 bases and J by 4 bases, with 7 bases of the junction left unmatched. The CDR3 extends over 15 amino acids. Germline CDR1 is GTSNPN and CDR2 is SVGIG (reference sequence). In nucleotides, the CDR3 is TGTGCCTGGAGTGTATTGGACAGGGTGGTCTATGGCTACACCTTC. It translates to CAWSVLDRVVYGYTF.

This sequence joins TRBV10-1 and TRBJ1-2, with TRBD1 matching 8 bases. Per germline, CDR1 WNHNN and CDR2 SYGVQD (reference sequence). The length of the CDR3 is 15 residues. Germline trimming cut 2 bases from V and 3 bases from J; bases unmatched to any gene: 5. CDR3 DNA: TGCGCCAGCAGTGAGACGGGGACAGGCGACTATGGCTACACCTTC. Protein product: CASSETGTGDYGYTF.

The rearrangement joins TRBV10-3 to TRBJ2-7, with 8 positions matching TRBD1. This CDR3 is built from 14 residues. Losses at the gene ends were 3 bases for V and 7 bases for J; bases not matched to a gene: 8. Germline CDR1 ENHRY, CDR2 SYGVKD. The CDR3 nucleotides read TGTGCCATCAGTGATATATCCAGGGGGCATGAGCAGTACTTC. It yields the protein CAISDISRGHEQYF.

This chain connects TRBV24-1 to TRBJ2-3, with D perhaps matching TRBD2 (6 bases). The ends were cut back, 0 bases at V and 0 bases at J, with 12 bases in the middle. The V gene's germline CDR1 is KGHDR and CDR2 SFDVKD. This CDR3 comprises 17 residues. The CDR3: CATSDLISAGSTDTQYF. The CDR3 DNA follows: TGTGCCACCAGTGATTTGATTTCGGCGGGGAGCACAGATACGCAGTATTTT.

The CDR3, as DNA: TGTGCCAGCAAACAGACCTTTAATGAAAAACTGTTTTTT. It is translated as CASKQTFNEKLFF. The chain is built from TRBV2 and TRBJ1-4; D is undetermined. Germline loops: CDR1 SNHLY, CDR2 FYNNEI. The ends were cut back, 7 bases at V and 4 bases at J, with 10 bases in the middle. The CDR3 is 13 amino acids.

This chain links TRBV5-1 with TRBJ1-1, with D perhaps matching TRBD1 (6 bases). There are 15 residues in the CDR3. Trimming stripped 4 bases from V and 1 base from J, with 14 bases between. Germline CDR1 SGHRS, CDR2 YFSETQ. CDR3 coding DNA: TGCGCCAGCAGCCAGGTCGGGGACAAGAACACTGAAGCTTTCTTT. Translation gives CASSQVGDKNTEAFF.

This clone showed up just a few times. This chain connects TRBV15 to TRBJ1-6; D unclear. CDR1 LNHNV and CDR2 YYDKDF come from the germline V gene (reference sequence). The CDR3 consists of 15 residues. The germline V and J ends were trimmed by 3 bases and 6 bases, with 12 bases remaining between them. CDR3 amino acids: CATSSDKGSNSPLHF. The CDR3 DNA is TGTGCCACCAGCAGTGACAAAGGTTCTAATTCACCCCTCCACTTT.

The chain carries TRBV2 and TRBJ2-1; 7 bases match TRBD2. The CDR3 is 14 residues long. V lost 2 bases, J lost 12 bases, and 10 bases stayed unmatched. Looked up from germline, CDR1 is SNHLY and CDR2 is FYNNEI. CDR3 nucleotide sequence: TGTGCCAGCAGTGAACCCTTGGCGGGGGTTGTGCAGTTCTTC. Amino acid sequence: CASSEPLAGVVQFF.

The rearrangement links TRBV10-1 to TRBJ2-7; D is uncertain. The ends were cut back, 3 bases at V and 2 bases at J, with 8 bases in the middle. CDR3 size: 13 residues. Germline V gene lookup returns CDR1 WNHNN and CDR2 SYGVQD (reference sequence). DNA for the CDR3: TGCGCCAGCAGTGATAGTATCACCTACGAGCAGTACTTC. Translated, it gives CASSDSITYEQYF.

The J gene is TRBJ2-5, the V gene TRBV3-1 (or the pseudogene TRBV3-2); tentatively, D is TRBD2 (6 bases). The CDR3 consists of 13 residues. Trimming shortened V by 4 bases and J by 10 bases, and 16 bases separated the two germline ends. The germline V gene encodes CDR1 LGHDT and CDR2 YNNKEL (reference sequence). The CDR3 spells CASSRDFAGGQYF. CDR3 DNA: TGTGCCAGCAGCCGGGATTTCGCCGGGGGCCAGTACTTC.

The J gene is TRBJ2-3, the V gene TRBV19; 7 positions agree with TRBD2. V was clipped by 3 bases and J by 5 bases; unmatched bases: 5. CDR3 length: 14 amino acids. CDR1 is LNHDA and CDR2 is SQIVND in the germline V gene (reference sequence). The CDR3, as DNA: TGTGCCAGTAGTATGAGCGGGGCGGGAGATACGCAGTATTTT. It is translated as CASSMSGAGDTQYF.

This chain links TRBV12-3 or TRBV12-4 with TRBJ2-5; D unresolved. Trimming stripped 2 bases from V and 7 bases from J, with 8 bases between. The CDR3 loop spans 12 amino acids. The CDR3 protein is CASSLTEGTQYF. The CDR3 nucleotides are TGTGCCAGCAGTTTAACGGAAGGGACCCAGTACTTC.

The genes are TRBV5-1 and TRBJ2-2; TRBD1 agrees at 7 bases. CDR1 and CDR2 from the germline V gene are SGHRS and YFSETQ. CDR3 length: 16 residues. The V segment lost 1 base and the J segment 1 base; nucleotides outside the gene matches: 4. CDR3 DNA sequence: TGCGCCAGCAGCTTGAGGGCAGGGGGGAACACCGGGGAGCTGTTTTTT. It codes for CASSLRAGGNTGELFF.

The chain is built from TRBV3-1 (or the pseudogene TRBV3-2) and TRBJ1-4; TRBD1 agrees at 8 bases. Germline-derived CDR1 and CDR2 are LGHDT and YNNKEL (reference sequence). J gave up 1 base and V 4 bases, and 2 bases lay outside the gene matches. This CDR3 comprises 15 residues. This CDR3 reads CASSRGQGTNEKLFF. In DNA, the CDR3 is TGTGCCAGCAGCCGCGGACAGGGAACTAATGAAAAACTGTTTTTT.